This T cell receptor beta chain was obtained from a study of T cells in Graves' hyperthyroidism and ophthalmopathy. In its sample, this clonotype was seen many times. TCR beta CDR3 regions were amplified from RNA transcripts. The HTBI primer set drove a first-round RT-PCR of the TCR CDR3. TCRdb used MiXCR to reprocess the multiplex PCR reads, holding one entry per CDR3 protein. This table has a few hundred thousand distinct CDR3 sequences, roughly 15% appearing once. This blood was taken when hyperthyroidism was first diagnosed, before any ophthalmopathy symptoms existed. Each 10 ml fresh peripheral blood draw supplied the PBMCs. V lost 5 bases to trimming and J lost 5 bases, with 15 bases between them. The CDR3 is 15 residues long. Germline CDR1 is MDHEN and CDR2 is SYDVKM.

The chain couples TRBV28 to TRBJ2-2; a weak D match, TRBD2 (6 bases). This TCR came from a woman between 40 and 50 years old with Graves' hyperthyroidism that later progressed to Graves' ophthalmopathy. Sequencing was done on a sample of blood. The CDR3 region is CASSTGRRETGELFF. CDR3 DNA: TGTGCCAGCAGTACAGGCCGGAGGGAGACCGGGGAGCTGTTTTTT.